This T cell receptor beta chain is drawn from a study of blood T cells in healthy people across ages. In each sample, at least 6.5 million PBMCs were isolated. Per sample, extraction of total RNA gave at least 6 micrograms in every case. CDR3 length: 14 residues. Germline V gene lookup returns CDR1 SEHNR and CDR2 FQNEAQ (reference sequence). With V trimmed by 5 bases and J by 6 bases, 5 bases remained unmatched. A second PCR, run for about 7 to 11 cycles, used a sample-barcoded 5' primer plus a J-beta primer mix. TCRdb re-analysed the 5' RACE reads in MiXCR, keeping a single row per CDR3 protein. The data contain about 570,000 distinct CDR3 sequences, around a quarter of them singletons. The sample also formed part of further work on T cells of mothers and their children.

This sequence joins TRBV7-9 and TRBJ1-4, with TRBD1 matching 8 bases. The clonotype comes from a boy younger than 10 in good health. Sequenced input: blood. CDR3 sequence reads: CASSMTGADEKLFF. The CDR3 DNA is TGTGCCAGCAGCATGACAGGGGCGGATGAAAAACTGTTTTTT.